Below, 11 T cell receptor beta chains from the same sample are listed, as sequenced in a study of shared clonotypes between healthy human individuals. Here immunoSEQ multiplex PCR was the method, and the copy in TCRdb shows in-frame clones only, minus some. The sample lists around 510,000 clones, around 76% occurring once. The source material was PBMCs. The receptors here all came from a woman between 40 and 55 years old in good health. Some clones in this sample may be carry-over from other donors' samples.

In its sample, this clone was seen many times. The chain carries TRBV7-9 and TRBJ2-3; maybe TRBD1 (6 bases). Germline CDR1 is SEHNR and CDR2 is FQNEAQ (reference sequence). The V gene lost 5 bases and the J gene lost 1 base, with 13 bases spanning the gap. The CDR3 loop spans 15 amino acids. The CDR3 region is CASSPRDIRTDTQYF. The CDR3 bases are TGTGCCAGCAGCCCCCGGGACATTCGCACAGATACGCAGTATTTT.

This clone showed up just a few times. This chain connects TRBV2 to TRBJ1-1, with D possibly being TRBD1 (5 bases). The V gene lost 11 bases and the J gene lost 5 bases, with 15 bases spanning the gap. The CDR3 consists of 12 residues. Looked up from germline, CDR1 is SNHLY and CDR2 is FYNNEI. The CDR3 DNA sequence: TGTGCCCTAGGCGAGGGGAGGACTGAAGCTTTCTTT. This translates into CALGEGRTEAFF.

This clone was found a few times. The rearrangement uses TRBV7-3 and TRBJ2-6; 8 nucleotides align to TRBD2. CDR1 SGHTA and CDR2 FQGTGA come from the germline V gene. Trimming removed 5 bases from V and 0 bases from J; junction bases left unmatched: 9. This CDR3 has 18 residues. CDR3 DNA sequence: TGTGCCAGCAGCCCTCGGGGAAGCGGGAGCTCTGGGGCCAACGTCCTGACTTTC. Translating it yields CASSPRGSGSSGANVLTF.

The table lists this clone with a few counts. The V and J genes are TRBV9 and TRBJ1-5; a weak D match, TRBD1 (5 bases). V was trimmed by 2 bases and J by 7 bases, leaving 16 bases between them. The CDR3 is 15 amino acids. The V gene's germline CDR1 is SGDLS and CDR2 YYNGEE. The CDR3 loop reads CASSVHPGGEQPQHF. CDR3 nucleotide sequence: TGTGCCAGCAGCGTCCATCCGGGGGGGGAGCAGCCCCAGCATTTT. The full variable domain, with the rest looked up from reference TRBV9 and TRBJ1-5, is DSGVTQTPKHLITATGQRVTLRCSPRSGDLSVYWYQQSLDQGLQFLIQYYNGEERAKGNILERFSAQQFPDLHSELNLSSLELGDSALYFCASSVHPGGEQPQHFGDGTRLSIL.

This clone showed up just a few times. CDR3 sequence: CASSTGWTGGPISEQYF. The DNA of the CDR3 is TGTGCCAGCAGTACCGGATGGACAGGGGGCCCTATCAGCGAGCAGTACTTC. J is TRBJ2-7 and V is TRBV28, with 11 bases identical to TRBD1. The length of the CDR3 is 17 residues. Germline trimming cut 5 bases from V and 6 bases from J; bases unmatched to any gene: 15. Germline V gene data show CDR1 as MDHEN and CDR2 as SYDVKM.

This clone was detected a few times. This CDR3 reads CASSKTWNTGELFF. DNA of the CDR3: TGTGCCAGTAGTAAGACGTGGAACACCGGGGAGCTGTTTTTT. V is TRBV19 and J is TRBJ2-2; D ambiguous. From germline, CDR1 is LNHDA and CDR2 SQIVND (reference sequence). This CDR3 is built from 14 residues. V shed 4 bases and J shed 1 base, with 7 bases lying between them.

This clone was observed a single time. A far larger clone is off by one base, so a read error is likely. Other DNA sequences in the sample encode the same CDR3. The genes are TRBV29-1 and TRBJ1-2, with TRBD1 matching over 7 bases. The CDR3 sequence is 12 residues long. Germline CDR1 SQVTM, CDR2 ANQGSEA. V lost 7 bases to trimming and J lost 8 bases; unmatched junction nucleotides: 10. The CDR3 here is CSAQGGIYGYTF. CDR3 DNA sequence: TGCAGCGCCCAGGGGGGGATCTACGGCTACACCTTC. The complete variable domain, with remaining parts taken from reference TRBV29-1 and TRBJ1-2, reads SAVISQKPSRDICQRGTSLTIQCQVDSQVTMMFWYRQQPGQSLTLIATANQGSEATYESGFVIDKFPISRPNLTFSTLTVSNMSPEDSSIYLCSAQGGIYGYTFGSGTRLTVV.

There are a few counts of this clone. This chain connects TRBV25-1 to TRBJ2-7, with 7 positions matching TRBD2. The CDR3 extends over 13 amino acids. The ends lost 1 base at V and 3 bases at J; junction bases unmatched: 0. In germline, CDR1 is MGHDK, CDR2 SYGVNS. This CDR3 reads CASSEWTSYEQYF. DNA of the CDR3: TGTGCCAGCAGTGAATGGACTAGCTACGAGCAGTACTTC.

This chain links TRBV19 with TRBJ1-5; 9 bases are a match to TRBD1. Trimming cost V 6 bases and J 6 bases; bases outside gene matches: 9. The CDR3 is 15 residues long. Looked up from germline, CDR1 is LNHDA and CDR2 is SQIVND (reference sequence). CDR3: CASSSGTGFSQPQHF. CDR3 DNA: TGTGCCAGTAGCAGTGGGACAGGGTTTAGTCAGCCCCAGCATTTT. The variable domain in full, completed from reference TRBV19 and TRBJ1-5, reads DGGITQSPKYLFRKEGQNVTLSCEQNLNHDAMYWYRQDPGQGLRLIYYSQIVNDFQKGDIAEGYSVSREKKESFPLTVTSAQKNPTAFYLCASSSGTGFSQPQHFGDGTRLSIL.

The J gene is TRBJ2-5, the V gene TRBV5-1, with D unresolved. CDR1 and CDR2 from the germline V gene are SGHRS and YFSETQ. V lost 4 bases and J lost 0, with 4 bases in between. The CDR3 runs to 12 residues. CDR3 sequence reads: CASSQDQETQYF. CDR3 DNA: TGCGCCAGCAGCCAGGACCAAGAGACCCAGTACTTC.

V and J are TRBV11-3 and TRBJ2-1; TRBD2 matches 8 bases. Per germline, CDR1 SGHNT and CDR2 YENEEA. The J segment lost 5 bases and the V segment lost 3 bases, leaving 9 bases of the junction unmatched. The CDR3 has 16 amino acids. CDR3 loop: CASSFGGDPTNNEQFF. The CDR3, as DNA: TGTGCCAGCAGCTTCGGGGGGGACCCGACCAACAATGAGCAGTTCTTC.